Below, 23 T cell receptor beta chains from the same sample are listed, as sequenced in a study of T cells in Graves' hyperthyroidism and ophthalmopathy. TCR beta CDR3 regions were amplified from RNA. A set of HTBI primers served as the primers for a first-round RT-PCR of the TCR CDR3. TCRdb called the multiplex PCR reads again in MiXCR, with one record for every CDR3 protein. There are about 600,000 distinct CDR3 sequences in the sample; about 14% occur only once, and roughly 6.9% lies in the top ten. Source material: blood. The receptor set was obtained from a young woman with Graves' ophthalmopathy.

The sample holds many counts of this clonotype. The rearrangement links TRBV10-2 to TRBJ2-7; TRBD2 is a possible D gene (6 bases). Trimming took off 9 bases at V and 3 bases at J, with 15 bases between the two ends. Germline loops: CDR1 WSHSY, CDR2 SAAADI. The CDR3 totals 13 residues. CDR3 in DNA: TGCGCCAGTAGAATCGGGACTTACTACGAGCAGTACTTC. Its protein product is CASRIGTYYEQYF.

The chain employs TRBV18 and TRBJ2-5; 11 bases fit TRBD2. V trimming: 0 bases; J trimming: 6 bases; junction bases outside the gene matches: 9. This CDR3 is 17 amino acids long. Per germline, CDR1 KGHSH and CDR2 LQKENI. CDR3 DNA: TGTGCCAGCTCACCACCTGCTAGCGGGAGGATCAGAAAGACCCAGTACTTC. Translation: CASSPPASGRIRKTQYF.

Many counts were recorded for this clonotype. The CDR3, as DNA: TGTGCCAGCATTGGGACAGGGGAATTTCAGCCCCAGCATTTT. Translation: CASIGTGEFQPQHF. The rearrangement links TRBV2 to TRBJ1-5, with TRBD1 matching 10 bases. Losses at the gene ends were 7 bases for V and 6 bases for J; bases not matched to a gene: 6. CDR1 is SNHLY, CDR2 FYNNEI, per germline. The CDR3 is 14 amino acids.

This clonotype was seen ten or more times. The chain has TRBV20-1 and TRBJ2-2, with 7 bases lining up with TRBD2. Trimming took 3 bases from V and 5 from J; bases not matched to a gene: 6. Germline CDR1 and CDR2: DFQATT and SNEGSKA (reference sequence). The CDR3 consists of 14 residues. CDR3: CSARPSGMTGELFF. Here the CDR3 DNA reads TGCAGTGCTAGGCCCAGCGGGATGACCGGGGAGCTGTTTTTT.

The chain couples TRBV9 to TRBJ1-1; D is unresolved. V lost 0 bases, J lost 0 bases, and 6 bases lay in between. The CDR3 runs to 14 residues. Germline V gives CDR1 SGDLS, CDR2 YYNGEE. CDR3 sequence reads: CASSVAPVNTEAFF. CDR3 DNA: TGTGCCAGCAGCGTAGCCCCTGTGAACACTGAAGCTTTCTTT.

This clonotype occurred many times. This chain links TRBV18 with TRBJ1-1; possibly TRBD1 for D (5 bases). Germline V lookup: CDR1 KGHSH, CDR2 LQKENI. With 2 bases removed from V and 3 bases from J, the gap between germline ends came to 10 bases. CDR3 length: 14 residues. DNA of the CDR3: TGTGCCAGCTCACCAAGGGCGGGGGACACTGAAGCTTTCTTT. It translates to CASSPRAGDTEAFF. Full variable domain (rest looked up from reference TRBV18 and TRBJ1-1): NAGVMQNPRHLVRRRGQEARLRCSPMKGHSHVYWYRQLPEEGLKFMVYLQKENIIDESGMPKERFSAEFPKEGPSILRIQQVVRGDSAAYFCASSPRAGDTEAFFGQGTRLTVV.

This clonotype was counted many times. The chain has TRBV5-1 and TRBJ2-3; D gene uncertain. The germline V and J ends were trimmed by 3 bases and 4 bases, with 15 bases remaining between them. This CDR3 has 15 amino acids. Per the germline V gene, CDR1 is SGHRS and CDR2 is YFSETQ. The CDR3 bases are TGCGCCAGCAGCTACCAATTTCTATCGGCAGATACGCAGTATTTT. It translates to CASSYQFLSADTQYF.

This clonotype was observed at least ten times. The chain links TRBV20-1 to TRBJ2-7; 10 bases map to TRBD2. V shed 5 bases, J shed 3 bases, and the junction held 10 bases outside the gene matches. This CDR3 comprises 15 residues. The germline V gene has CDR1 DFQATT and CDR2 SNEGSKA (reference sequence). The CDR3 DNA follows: TGCAGTGCTGGGGGTTTGGCTAGCGGGAGCTACGAGCAGTACTTC. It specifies CSAGGLASGSYEQYF.

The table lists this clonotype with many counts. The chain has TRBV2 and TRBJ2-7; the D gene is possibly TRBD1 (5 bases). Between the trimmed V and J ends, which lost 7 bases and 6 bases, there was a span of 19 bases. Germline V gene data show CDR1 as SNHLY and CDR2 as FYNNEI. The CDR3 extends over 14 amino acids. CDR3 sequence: CASTALGATREQYF. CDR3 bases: TGTGCCAGCACGGCCCTTGGGGCTACGCGCGAGCAGTACTTC.

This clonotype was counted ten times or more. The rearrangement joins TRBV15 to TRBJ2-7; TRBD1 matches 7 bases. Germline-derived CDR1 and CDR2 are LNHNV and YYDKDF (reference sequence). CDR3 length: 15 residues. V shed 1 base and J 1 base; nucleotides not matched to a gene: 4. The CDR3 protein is CATSRGGTASYEQYF. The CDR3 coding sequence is TGTGCCACCAGCAGAGGTGGGACAGCTTCCTACGAGCAGTACTTC. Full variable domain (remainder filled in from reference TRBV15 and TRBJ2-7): DAMVIQNPRYQVTQFGKPVTLSCSQTLNHNVMYWYQQKSSQAPKLLFHYYDKDFNNEADTPDNFQSRRPNTSFCFLDIRSPGLGDTAMYLCATSRGGTASYEQYFGPGTRLTVT.

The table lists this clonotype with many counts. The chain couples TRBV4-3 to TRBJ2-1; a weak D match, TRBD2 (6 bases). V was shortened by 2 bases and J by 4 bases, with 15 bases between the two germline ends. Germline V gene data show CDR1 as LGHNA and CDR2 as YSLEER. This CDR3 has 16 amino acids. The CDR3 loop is CASSQWSGVTYNEQFF. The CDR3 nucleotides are TGCGCCAGCAGCCAATGGTCGGGAGTGACATACAATGAGCAGTTCTTC.

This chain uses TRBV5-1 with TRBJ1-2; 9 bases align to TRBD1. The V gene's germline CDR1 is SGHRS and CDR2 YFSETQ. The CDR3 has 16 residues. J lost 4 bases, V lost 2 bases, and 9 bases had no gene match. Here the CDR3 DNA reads TGCGCCAGCAGCTTATTAGGGACAGGGAACTCCTATGGCTACACCTTC. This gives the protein CASSLLGTGNSYGYTF. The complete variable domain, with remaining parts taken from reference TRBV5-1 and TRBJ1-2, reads KAGVTQTPRYLIKTRGQQVTLSCSPISGHRSVSWYQQTPGQGLQFLFEYFSETQRNKGNFPGRFSGRQFSNSRSEMNVSTLELGDSALYLCASSLLGTGNSYGYTFGSGTRLTVV.

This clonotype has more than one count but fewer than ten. This CDR3 reads CATSDGSGIGVGEQFF. The CDR3 region has the DNA TGTGCCACCAGTGACGGGAGCGGGATAGGCGTTGGGGAGCAGTTCTTC. The chain is built from TRBV24-1 and TRBJ2-1; 7 bases match TRBD2. This CDR3 comprises 16 residues. Germline-derived CDR1 and CDR2 are KGHDR and SFDVKD. J gave up 10 bases and V 4 bases, and 15 bases lay outside the gene matches.

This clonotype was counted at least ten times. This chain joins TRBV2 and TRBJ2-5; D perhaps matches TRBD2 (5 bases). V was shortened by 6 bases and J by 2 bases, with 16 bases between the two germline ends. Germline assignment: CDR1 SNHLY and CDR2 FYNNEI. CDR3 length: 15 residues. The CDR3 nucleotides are TGTGCCAGCAGCGGACTTGGCCAGCGACAAGAGACCCAGTACTTC. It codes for CASSGLGQRQETQYF.

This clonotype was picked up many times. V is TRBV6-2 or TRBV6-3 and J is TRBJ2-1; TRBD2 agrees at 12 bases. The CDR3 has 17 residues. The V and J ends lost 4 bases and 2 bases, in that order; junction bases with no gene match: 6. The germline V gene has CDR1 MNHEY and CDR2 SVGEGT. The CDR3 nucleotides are TGTGCCAGCAGTTCCCTCCTAGCGGGAGGGACCTACAATGAGCAGTTCTTC. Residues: CASSSLLAGGTYNEQFF.

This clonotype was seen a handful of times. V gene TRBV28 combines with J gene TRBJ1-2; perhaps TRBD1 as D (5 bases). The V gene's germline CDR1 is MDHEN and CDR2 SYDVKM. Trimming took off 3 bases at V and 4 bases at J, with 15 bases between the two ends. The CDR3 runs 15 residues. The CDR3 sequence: CASSFNRPHTYGYTF. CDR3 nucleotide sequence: TGTGCCAGCAGTTTTAACAGGCCTCATACCTATGGCTACACCTTC.

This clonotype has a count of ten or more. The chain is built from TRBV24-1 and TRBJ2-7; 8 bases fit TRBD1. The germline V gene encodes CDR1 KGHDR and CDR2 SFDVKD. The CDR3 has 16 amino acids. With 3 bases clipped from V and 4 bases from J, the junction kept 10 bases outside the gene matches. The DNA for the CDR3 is TGTGCCACCAGTGATAGGAATGGACAGGGATTTTACGAGCAGTACTTC. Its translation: CATSDRNGQGFYEQYF.

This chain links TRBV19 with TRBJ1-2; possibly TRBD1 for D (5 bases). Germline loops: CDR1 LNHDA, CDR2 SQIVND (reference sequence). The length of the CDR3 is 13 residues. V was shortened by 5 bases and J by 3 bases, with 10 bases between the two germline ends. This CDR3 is CASSLREDYGYTF. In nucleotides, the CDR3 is TGTGCCAGTAGTCTCAGGGAGGACTATGGCTACACCTTC.

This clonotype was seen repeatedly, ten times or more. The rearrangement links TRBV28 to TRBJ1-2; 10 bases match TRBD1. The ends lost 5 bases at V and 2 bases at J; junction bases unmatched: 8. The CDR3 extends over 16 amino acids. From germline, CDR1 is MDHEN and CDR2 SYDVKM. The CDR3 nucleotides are TGTGCCAGCAGTGGGCCGGGACAGGGGCTAAACTATGGCTACACCTTC. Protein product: CASSGPGQGLNYGYTF.

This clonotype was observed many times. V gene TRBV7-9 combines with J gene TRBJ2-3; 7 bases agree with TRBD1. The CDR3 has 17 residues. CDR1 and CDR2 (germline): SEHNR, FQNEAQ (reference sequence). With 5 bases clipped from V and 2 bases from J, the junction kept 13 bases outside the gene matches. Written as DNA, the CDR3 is TGTGCCAGCAGCAATAAACCGGGACAGAGCCTCACAGATACGCAGTATTTT. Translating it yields CASSNKPGQSLTDTQYF.

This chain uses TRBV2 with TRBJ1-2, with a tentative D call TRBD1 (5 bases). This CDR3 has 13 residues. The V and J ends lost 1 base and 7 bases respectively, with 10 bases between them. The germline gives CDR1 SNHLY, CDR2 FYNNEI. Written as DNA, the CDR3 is TGTGCCAGCAGTGAAGTAGAGGGACTTGGCTACACCTTC. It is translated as CASSEVEGLGYTF.

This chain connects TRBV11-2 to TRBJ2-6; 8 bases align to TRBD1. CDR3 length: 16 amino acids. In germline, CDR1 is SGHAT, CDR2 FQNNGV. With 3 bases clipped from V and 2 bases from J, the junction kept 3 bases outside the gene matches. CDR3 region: CASSFPGQAGANVLTF. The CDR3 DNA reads TGTGCCAGCAGCTTCCCGGGACAGGCTGGGGCCAACGTCCTGACTTTC.

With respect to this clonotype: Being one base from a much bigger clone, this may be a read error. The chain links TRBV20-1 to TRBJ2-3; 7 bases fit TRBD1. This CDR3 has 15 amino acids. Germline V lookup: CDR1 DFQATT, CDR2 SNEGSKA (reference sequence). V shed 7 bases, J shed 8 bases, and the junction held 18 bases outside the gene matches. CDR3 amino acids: CSVLTGQPTGGTQYF. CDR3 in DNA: TGCAGTGTCTTGACGGGACAGCCCACAGGAGGTACGCAGTATTTT.